This TCR beta chain was identified during a study of human T cells and chemical hapten exposure. MiXCR, applied by TCRdb to the RACE reads, yields one record per CDR3 protein. The table includes around 57,000 distinct CDR3 sequences, 8% to 13% detected once. V was clipped by 7 bases and J by 4 bases; unmatched bases: 15. The length of the CDR3 is 16 residues. The sample's time point: patch test 1, 2 weeks after DPC sensitization. As to treatment: therapeutic diphenylcyclopropenone sensitization with weekly scalp DPC. Extraction of total RNA was performed on unfractionated whole blood. The receptor's source is a woman between 35 and 50 years old with alopecia areata. Some clones in this sample may be carry-over from other donors' samples. The sample was whole blood, taken in connection with sensitization to the hapten diphenylcyclopropenone (DPC). This chain uses TRBV12-3 or TRBV12-4 with TRBJ1-1, with 7 positions matching TRBD1. CDR3 in amino acids: CASTLGQAEGFTEAFF. In DNA, the CDR3 is TGTGCCAGCACCCTAGGACAGGCTGAGGGTTTCACTGAAGCTTTCTTT.